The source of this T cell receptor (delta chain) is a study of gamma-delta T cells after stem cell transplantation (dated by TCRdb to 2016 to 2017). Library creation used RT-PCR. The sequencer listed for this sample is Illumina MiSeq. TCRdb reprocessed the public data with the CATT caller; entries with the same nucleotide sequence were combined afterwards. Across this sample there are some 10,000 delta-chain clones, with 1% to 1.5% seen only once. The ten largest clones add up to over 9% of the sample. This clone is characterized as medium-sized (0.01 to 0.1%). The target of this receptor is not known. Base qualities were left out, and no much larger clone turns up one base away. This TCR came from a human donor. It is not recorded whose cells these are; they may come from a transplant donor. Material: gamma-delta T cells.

The DNA sequence reads TGTGCCTGTGTTAGACTGGGGGACAACACCGATAAACTCATCTTT. Its translation is CACVRLGDNTDKLIF. This chain is built from TRDV2 and TRDJ1, and 9 bases in between align with TRDD3. CDR3 length: 15 amino acids, cysteine to phenylalanine. The only DNA kept is the CDR3, 45 bases in frame from the first base. The germline V gene encodes CDR1 GEAIGNYY and CDR2 EKD. V trim: 5 bases; J trim: 0 bases; unmatched bases: 6.